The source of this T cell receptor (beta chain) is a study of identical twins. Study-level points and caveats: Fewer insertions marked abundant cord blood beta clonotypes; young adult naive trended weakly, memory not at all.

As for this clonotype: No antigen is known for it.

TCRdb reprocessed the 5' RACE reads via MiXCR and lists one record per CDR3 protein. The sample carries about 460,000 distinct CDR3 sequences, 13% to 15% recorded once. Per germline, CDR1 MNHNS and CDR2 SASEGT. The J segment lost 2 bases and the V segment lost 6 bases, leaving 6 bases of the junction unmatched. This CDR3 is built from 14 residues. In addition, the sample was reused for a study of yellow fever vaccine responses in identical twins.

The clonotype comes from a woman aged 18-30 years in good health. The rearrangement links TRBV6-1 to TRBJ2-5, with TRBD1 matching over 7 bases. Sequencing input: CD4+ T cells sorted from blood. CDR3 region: CASRIQGRQETQYF. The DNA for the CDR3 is TGTGCCAGCAGGATACAGGGGCGACAAGAGACCCAGTACTTC.